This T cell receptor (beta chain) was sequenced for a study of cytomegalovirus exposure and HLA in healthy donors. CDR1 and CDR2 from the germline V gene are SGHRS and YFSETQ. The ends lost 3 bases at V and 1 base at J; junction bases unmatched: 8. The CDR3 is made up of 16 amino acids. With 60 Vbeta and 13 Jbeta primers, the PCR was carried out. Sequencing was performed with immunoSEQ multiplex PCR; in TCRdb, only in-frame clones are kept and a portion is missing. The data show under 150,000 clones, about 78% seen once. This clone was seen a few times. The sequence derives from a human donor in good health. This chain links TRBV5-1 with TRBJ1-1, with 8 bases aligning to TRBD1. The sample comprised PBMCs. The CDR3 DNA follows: TGCGCCAGCAGCTCGCCGTTGGGGACAGGGAACACTGAAGCTTTCTTT. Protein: CASSSPLGTGNTEAFF.